Listed here is a single TCR beta chain. This record belongs to a study of blood T cell repertoires in COVID-19. Profiling relied on immunoSEQ multiplex PCR, and the TCRdb table lists in-frame clones only, not all of them. Among some 140,000 clones, approximately 79% were seen once, and the ten largest hold about 3.6%. The germline V gene encodes CDR1 MNHEY and CDR2 SVGAGI. Trimming at V came to 2 bases and at J to 7 bases, leaving 5 bases not matched to a gene. The CDR3 runs to 14 residues. This clonotype was obtained from a man aged 55 to 69 with acute or convalescent COVID-19. The gene calls are TRBV6-5 and TRBJ1-3, with 7 bases that match TRBD1. Source material: peripheral blood. The CDR3 protein is CASSYNRGTNTIYF. CDR3 coding DNA: TGTGCCAGCAGTTACAACAGGGGAACGAACACCATATATTTT.